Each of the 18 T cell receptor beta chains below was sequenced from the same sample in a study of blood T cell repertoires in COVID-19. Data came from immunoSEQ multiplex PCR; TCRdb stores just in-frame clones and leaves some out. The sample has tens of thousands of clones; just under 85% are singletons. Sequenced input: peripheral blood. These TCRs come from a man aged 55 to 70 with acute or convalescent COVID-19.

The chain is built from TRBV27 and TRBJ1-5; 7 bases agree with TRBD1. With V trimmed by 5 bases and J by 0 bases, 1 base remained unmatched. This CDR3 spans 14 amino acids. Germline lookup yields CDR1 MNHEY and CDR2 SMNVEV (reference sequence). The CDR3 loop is CASSAGGSNQPQHF. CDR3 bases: TGTGCCAGCAGTGCAGGGGGTAGCAATCAGCCCCAGCATTTT.

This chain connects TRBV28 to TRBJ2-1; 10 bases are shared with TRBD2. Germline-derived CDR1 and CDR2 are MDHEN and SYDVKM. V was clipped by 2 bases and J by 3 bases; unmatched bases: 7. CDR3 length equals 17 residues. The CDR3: CASSLEVASGSYNEQFF. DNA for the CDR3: TGTGCCAGCAGTTTAGAAGTGGCTAGCGGGAGCTACAATGAGCAGTTCTTC.

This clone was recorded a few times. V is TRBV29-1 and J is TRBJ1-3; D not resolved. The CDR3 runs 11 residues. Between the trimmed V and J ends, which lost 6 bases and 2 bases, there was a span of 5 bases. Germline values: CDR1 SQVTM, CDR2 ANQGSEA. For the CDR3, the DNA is TGCAGCGTAAGCCCTGGAAACACCATATATTTT. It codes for CSVSPGNTIYF.

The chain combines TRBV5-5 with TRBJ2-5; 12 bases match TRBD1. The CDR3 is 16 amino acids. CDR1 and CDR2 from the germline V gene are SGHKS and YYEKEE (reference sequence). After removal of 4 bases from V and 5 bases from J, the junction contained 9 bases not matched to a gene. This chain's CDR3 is CASSGGQGAIGETQYF. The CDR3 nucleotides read TGTGCCAGCAGCGGGGGACAGGGGGCGATTGGGGAGACCCAGTACTTC.

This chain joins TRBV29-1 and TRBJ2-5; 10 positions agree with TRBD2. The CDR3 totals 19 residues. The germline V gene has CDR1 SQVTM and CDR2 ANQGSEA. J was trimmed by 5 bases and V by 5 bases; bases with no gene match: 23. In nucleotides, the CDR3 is TGCAGCGTTTCTCCCTACGGCAGCGGGGGGGCGAGACCTGTGGAGACCCAGTACTTC. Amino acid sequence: CSVSPYGSGGARPVETQYF.

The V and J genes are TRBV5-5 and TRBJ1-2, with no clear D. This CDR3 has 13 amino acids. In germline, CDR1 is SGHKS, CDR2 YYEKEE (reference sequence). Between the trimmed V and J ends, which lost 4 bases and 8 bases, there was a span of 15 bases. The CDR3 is CASSPEISGGYTF. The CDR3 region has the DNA TGTGCCAGCAGCCCTGAGATATCGGGGGGCTACACCTTC.

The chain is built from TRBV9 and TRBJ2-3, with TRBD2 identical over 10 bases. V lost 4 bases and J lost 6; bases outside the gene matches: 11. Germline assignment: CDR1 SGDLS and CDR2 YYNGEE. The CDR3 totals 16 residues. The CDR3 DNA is TGTGCCAGCAGCAGAACCGAGCGGGGGGGCCTTGATACGCAGTATTTT. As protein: CASSRTERGGLDTQYF.

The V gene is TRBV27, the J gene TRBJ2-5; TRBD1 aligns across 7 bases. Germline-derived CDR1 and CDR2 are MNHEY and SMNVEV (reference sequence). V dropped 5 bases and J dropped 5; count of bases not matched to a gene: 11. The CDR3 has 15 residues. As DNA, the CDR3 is TGTGCCAGCAGTCCATCGACAGGGAGTGCCGAGACCCAGTACTTC. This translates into CASSPSTGSAETQYF.

As DNA, the CDR3 is TGTGCCAGTAGACCCGACAGGGGCGTCAATCAGCCCCAGCATTTT. It yields the protein CASRPDRGVNQPQHF. The chain combines TRBV19 with TRBJ1-5; 8 bases agree with TRBD1. Germline V CDR1 and CDR2: LNHDA, SQIVND (reference sequence). This CDR3 comprises 15 residues. The V and J ends lost 6 bases and 3 bases, in that order; junction bases with no gene match: 7.

The CDR3 nucleotides are TGCAGCGTTGAAGAGTTCGGGGTTCAAGAGACCCAGTACTTC. The encoded protein is CSVEEFGVQETQYF. The gene calls are TRBV29-1 and TRBJ2-5; D perhaps matches TRBD2 (5 bases). Germline V gene lookup returns CDR1 SQVTM and CDR2 ANQGSEA. This CDR3 has 14 amino acids. Trimming left V 0 bases short and J 2 bases short, with 10 bases between.

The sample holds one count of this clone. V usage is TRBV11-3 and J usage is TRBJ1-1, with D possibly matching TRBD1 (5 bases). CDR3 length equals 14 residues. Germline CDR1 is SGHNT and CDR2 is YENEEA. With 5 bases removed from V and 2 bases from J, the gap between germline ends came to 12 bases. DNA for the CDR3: TGTGCCAGCAGCGCCGACAGTTTTAACACTGAAGCTTTCTTT. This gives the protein CASSADSFNTEAFF.

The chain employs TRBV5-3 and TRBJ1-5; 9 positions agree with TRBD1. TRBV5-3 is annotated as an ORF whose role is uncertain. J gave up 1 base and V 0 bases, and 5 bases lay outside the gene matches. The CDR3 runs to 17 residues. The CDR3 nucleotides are TGTGCCAGAAGCTTGGTGGGGACAGGGAGGAGCAATCAGCCCCAGCATTTT. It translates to CARSLVGTGRSNQPQHF.

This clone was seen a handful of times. CDR3 coding DNA: TGTGCCAGCAGGGCTCCAGGCGACACTGAAGCTTTCTTT. Protein: CASRAPGDTEAFF. V gene TRBV6-5 combines with J gene TRBJ1-1, with no clear D. V was pared by 6 bases and J by 3 bases, with 11 bases between. The CDR3 covers 13 residues. CDR1 and CDR2 from the germline V gene are MNHEY and SVGAGI.

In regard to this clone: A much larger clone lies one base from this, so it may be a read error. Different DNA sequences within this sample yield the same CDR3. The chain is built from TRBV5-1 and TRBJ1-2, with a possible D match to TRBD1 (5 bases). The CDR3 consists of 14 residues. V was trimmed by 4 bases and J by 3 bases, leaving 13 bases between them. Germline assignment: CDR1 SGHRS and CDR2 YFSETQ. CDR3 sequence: CASSASGGDYGYTF. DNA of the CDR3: TGCGCCAGCAGCGCCTCTGGGGGGGACTATGGCTACACCTTC.

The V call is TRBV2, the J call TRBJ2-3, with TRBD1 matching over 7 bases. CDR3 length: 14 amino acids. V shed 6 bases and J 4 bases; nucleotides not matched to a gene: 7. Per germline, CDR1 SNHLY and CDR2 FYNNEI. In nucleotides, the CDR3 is TGTGCCAGCAGCGAGACAGGGTATTCAGATACGCAGTATTTT. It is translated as CASSETGYSDTQYF.

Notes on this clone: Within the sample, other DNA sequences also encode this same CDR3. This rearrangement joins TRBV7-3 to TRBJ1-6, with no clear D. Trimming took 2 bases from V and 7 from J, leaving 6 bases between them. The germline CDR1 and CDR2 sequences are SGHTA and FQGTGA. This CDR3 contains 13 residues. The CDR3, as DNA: TGTGCCAGCAGCTTAGAGTTCAATTCACCCCTCCACTTT. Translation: CASSLEFNSPLHF.

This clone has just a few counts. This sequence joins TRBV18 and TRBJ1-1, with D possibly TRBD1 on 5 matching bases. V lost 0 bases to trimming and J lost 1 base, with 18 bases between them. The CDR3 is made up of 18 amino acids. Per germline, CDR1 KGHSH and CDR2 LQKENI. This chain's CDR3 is CASSPPRGRGTENTEAFF. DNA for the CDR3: TGTGCCAGCTCACCACCTAGGGGACGGGGGACGGAGAACACTGAAGCTTTCTTT.

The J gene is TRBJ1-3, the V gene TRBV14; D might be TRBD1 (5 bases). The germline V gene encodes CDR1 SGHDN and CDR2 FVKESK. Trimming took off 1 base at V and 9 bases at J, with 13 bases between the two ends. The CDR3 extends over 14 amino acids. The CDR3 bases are TGTGCCAGCAGCCAAGCCGTTGGTAGGGGCACCATATATTTT. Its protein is CASSQAVGRGTIYF.